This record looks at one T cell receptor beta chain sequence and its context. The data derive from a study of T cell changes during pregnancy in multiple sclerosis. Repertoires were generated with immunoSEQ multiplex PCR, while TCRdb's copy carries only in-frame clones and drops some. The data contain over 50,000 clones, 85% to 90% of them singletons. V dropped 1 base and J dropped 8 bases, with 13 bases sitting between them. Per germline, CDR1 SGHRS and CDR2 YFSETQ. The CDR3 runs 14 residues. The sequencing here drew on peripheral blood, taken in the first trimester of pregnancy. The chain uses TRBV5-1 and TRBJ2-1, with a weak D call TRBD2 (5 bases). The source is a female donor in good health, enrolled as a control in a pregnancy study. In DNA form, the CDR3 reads TGCGCCAGCAGCTTGCGATCGGGATTCGATGAGCAGTTCTTC. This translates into CASSLRSGFDEQFF.